This T cell receptor beta chain was profiled in a study of cytomegalovirus exposure and HLA in healthy donors. Study outcomes and limitations: In a later analysis, compared with equally common non-associated chains, HLA-associated beta chains were more expanded. What was likely a sequencing artifact was a cluster of highly shared sequence variants.

Healthy bone marrow donors made up the cohort. This clone appeared a few times. The antigen is undetermined. The PCR employed 60 Vbeta primers together with 13 Jbeta primers. The repertoire was sequenced with immunoSEQ multiplex PCR; TCRdb's copy has only in-frame clones and lacks some. Here the sample spans about 84,000 clones, 55% to 70% being singletons. Germline CDR1 is SGHVS and CDR2 is FNYEAQ. CDR3 length: 13 residues. V was trimmed by 3 bases and J by 5 bases, leaving 9 bases between them. J is TRBJ2-3 and V is TRBV7-6; D remains unclear. Sequencing input: PBMCs. This receptor was identified in a woman between 35 and 50 years old in good health and CMV-seropositive. The CDR3 DNA reads TGTGCCAGCAGCTTGGGCCCCGGAGATACGCAGTATTTT. Protein: CASSLGPGDTQYF.